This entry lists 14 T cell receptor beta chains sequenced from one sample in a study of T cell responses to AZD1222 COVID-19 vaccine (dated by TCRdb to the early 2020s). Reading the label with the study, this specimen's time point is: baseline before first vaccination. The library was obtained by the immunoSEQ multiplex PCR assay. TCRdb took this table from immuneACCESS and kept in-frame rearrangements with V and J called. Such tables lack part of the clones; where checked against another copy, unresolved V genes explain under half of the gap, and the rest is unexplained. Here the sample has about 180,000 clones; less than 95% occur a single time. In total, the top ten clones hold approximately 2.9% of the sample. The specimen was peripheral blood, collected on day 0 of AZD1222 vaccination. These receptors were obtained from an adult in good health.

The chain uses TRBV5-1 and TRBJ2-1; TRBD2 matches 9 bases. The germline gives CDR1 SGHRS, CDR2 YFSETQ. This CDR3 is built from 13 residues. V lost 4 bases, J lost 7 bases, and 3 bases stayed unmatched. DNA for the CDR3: TGCGCCAGCAGCAGGCTAGCGGGAAATGAGCAGTTCTTC. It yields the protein CASSRLAGNEQFF. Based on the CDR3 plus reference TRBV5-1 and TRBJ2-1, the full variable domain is KAGVTQTPRYLIKTRGQQVTLSCSPISGHRSVSWYQQTPGQGLQFLFEYFSETQRNKGNFPGRFSGRQFSNSRSEMNVSTLELGDSALYLCASSRLAGNEQFFGPGTRLTVL.

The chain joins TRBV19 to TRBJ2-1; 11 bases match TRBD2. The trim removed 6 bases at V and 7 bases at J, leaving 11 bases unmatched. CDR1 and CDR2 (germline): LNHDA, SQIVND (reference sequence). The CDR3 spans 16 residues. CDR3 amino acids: CASSPHTSGSGNEQFF. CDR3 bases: TGTGCCAGTAGCCCCCACACTAGCGGGAGTGGAAATGAGCAGTTCTTC.

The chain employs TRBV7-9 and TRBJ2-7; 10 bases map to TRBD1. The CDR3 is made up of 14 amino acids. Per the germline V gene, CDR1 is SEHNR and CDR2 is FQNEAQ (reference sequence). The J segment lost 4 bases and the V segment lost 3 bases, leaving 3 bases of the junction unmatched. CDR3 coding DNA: TGTGCCAGCAGCTTTGGACAGGGGGGTTACGAGCAGTACTTC. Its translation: CASSFGQGGYEQYF. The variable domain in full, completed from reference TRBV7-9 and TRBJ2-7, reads DTGVSQNPRHKITKRGQNVTFRCDPISEHNRLYWYRQTLGQGPEFLTYFQNEAQLEKSRLLSDRFSAERPKGSFSTLEIQRTEQGDSAMYLCASSFGQGGYEQYFGPGTRLTVT.

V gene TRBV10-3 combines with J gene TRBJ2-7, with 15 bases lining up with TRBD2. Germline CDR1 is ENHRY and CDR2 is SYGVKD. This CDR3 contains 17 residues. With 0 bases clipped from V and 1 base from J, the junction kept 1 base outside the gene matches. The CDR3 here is CAISESGTSGGSYEQYF. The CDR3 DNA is TGTGCCATCAGTGAGTCGGGGACTAGCGGGGGGTCCTACGAGCAGTACTTC.

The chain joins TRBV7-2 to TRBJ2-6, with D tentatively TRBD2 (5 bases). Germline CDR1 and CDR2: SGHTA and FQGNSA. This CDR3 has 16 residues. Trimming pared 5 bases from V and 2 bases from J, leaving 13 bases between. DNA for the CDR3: TGTGCCAGCAGCCCCGGACTCCCACCTGGGGCCAACGTCCTGACTTTC. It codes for CASSPGLPPGANVLTF. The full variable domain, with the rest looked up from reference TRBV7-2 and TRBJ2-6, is GAGVSQSPSNKVTEKGKDVELRCDPISGHTALYWYRQSLGQGLEFLIYFQGNSAPDKSGLPSDRFSAERTGGSVSTLTIQRTQQEDSAVYLCASSPGLPPGANVLTFGAGSRLTVL.

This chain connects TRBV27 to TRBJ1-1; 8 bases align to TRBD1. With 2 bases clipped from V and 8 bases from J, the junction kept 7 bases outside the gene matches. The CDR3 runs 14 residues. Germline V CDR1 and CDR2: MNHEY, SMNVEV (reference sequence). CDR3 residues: CASSLAPDRGEAFF. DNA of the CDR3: TGTGCCAGCAGTTTAGCCCCAGACAGGGGAGAAGCTTTCTTT.

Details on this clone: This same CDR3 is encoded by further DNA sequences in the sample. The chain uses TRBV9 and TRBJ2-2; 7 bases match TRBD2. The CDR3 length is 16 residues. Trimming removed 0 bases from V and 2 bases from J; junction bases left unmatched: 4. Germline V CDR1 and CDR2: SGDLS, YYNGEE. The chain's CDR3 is CASSVGLAVNTGELFF. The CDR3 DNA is TGTGCCAGCAGCGTAGGGCTAGCGGTTAACACCGGGGAGCTGTTTTTT.

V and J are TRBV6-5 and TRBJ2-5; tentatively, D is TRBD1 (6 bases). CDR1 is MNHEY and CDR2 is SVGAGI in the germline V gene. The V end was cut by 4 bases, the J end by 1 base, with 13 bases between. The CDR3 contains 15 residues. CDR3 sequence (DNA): TGTGCCAGCAGTTTCACAGGGCACATCCAAGAGACCCAGTACTTC. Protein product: CASSFTGHIQETQYF.

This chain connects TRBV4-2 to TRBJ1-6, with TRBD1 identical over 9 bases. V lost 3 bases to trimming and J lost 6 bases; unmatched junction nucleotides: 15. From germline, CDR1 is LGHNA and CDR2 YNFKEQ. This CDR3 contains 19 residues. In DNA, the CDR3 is TGTGCCAGCAGCCACCCGGGACAGGGACTTGTCGGGGTTAATTCACCCCTCCACTTT. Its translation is CASSHPGQGLVGVNSPLHF.

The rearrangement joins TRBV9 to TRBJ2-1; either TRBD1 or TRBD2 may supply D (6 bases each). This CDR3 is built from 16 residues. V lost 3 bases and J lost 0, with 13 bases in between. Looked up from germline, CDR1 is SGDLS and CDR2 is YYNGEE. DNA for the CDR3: TGTGCCAGCAGCGGGGGGGCAGCCTCCTCCTACAATGAGCAGTTCTTC. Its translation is CASSGGAASSYNEQFF.

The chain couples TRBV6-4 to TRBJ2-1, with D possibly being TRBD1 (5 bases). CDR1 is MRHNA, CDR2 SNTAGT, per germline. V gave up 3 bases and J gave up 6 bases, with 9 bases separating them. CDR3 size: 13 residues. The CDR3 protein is CASSEQAANEQFF. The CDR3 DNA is TGTGCCAGCAGTGAACAGGCGGCCAATGAGCAGTTCTTC.

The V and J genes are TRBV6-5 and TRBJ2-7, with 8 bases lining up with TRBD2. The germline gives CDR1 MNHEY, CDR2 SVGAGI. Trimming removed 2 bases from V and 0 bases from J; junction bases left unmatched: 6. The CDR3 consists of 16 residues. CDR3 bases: TGTGCCAGCAGTTACGTTTCGCGGGGGGACTCCTACGAGCAGTACTTC. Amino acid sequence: CASSYVSRGDSYEQYF.

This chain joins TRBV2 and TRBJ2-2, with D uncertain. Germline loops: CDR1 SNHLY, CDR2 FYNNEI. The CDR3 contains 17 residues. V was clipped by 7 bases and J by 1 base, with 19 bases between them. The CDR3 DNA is TGTGCCAGCACCCAACTCGTGAAGCATGGGAACACCGGGGAGCTGTTTTTT. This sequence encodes CASTQLVKHGNTGELFF.

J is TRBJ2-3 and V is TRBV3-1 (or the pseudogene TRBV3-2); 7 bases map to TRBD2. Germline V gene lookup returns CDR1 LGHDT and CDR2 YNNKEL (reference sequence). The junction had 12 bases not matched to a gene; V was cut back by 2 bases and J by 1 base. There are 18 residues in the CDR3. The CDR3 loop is CASSQFTGGRLGTDTQYF. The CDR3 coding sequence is TGTGCCAGCAGCCAATTCACGGGGGGACGTCTGGGCACAGATACGCAGTATTTT.